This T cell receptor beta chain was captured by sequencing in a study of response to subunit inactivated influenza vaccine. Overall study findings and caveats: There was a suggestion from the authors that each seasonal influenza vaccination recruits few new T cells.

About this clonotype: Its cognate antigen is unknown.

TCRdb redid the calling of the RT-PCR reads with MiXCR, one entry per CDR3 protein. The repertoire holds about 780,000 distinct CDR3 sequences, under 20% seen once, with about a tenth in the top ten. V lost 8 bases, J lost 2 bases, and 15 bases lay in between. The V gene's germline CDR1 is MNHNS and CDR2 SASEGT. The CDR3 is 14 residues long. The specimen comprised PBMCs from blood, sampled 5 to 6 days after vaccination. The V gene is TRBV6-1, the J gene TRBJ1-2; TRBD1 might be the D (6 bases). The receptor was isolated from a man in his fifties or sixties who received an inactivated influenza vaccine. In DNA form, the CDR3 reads TGTGCCAGCGGCCCCGGGGGCCAGAACTATGGCTACACCTTC. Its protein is CASGPGGQNYGYTF.